This TCR beta chain was recovered during a study of blood T cell repertoires in COVID-19. Produced via immunoSEQ multiplex PCR; TCRdb's table is partial and in-frame only. The sample includes about 220,000 clones, around 83% seen only once; the top ten take 10%. The CDR3 contains 16 residues. Trimming at V came to 1 base and at J to 1 base, leaving 4 bases not matched to a gene. Germline CDR1 SGHNT, CDR2 YENEEA. This sequence joins TRBV11-3 and TRBJ2-5, with 9 bases lining up with TRBD2. The sequence was obtained from a woman aged 45-59 years with COVID-19, enrolled during active disease. The material sequenced was peripheral blood. The CDR3 DNA is TGTGCCAGCAGCTTAGGAGAGACTAGCGGCCAAGAGACCCAGTACTTC. Translated: CASSLGETSGQETQYF.